Shown below are 5 T cell receptor beta chains from a single sample sequenced in a study of shared clonotypes between healthy human individuals. Data came from immunoSEQ multiplex PCR; TCRdb stores just in-frame clones and leaves some out. The sample comprises a few million clones, roughly 90% of which are singletons, and approximately 0.41% rests with the top ten. Source material: naive CD4+ T cells from PBMCs. Described subset: CD45RA+ positively selected. Receptor source: a man between 18 and 29 years old in good health. Some clones in this sample may be carry-over from other donors' samples.

The chain carries TRBV11-1 and TRBJ1-2; 10 bases are a match to TRBD1. The CDR3 contains 14 residues. V lost 3 bases to trimming and J lost 5 bases; unmatched junction nucleotides: 3. Germline V gene sequence: CDR1 SGHAT, CDR2 FQDESV (reference sequence). The CDR3 here is CASSLTGGAYGYTF. DNA of the CDR3: TGTGCCAGCAGCTTGACAGGGGGCGCTTATGGCTACACCTTC.

V and J are TRBV9 and TRBJ2-7; D perhaps matches TRBD2 (6 bases). CDR1 and CDR2 (germline): SGDLS, YYNGEE. The V end lost 4 bases, the J end lost 6 bases, and 17 bases lay between the germline ends. The CDR3 covers 14 residues. CDR3 nucleotides: TGTGCCAGCAGCACCGGGGAGGCCGGAGCCGAGCAGTACTTC. Its protein is CASSTGEAGAEQYF. Combining the CDR3 with reference TRBV9 and TRBJ2-7 gives the whole variable domain DSGVTQTPKHLITATGQRVTLRCSPRSGDLSVYWYQQSLDQGLQFLIQYYNGEERAKGNILERFSAQQFPDLHSELNLSSLELGDSALYFCASSTGEAGAEQYFGPGTRLTVT.

The chain is built from TRBV6-4 and TRBJ2-2; D may be TRBD2 (5 bases). The CDR3 has 14 amino acids. Per germline, CDR1 MRHNA and CDR2 SNTAGT. With 6 bases removed from V and 6 bases from J, the gap between germline ends came to 14 bases. For the CDR3, the DNA is TGTGCCAGCAGCTTAAATGACGGGGCCGGGGAGCTGTTTTTT. Encoded protein: CASSLNDGAGELFF.

About this clone itself: Distinct nucleotide sequences in the sample also encode this CDR3. The chain combines TRBV28 with TRBJ1-5; possibly TRBD1 for D (5 bases). The CDR3 has 15 residues. Trimming stripped 2 bases from V and 0 bases from J, with 8 bases between. Germline V gene sequence: CDR1 MDHEN, CDR2 SYDVKM. In DNA form, the CDR3 reads TGTGCCAGCAGTTTACCAGGGTATAGCAATCAGCCCCAGCATTTT. Protein sequence: CASSLPGYSNQPQHF.

This sequence joins TRBV11-3 and TRBJ2-1, with TRBD2 identical over 10 bases. Germline V gene data show CDR1 as SGHNT and CDR2 as YENEEA. V dropped 5 bases and J dropped 5; count of bases not matched to a gene: 6. The CDR3 is 15 amino acids. The CDR3 protein is CASSMRTSGNNEQFF. The CDR3 region has the DNA TGTGCCAGCAGCATGAGGACTAGCGGCAACAATGAGCAGTTCTTC.